The rows below give T cell receptor beta chains drawn from one sample of a study of molecular identifiers for immune sequencing clone quantification. TCRdb independently ran MiXCR on the PCR reads; one entry per CDR3 protein. The sample records about half a million distinct CDR3 sequences, less than 30% being singletons. The specimen was naive CD8+ T cells from blood, with Jurkat cell RNA spiked in. The origin of the receptors is a human donor in good health. Some libraries in this study had Jurkat cell RNA spiked in. Both conserved end residues are part of each CDR3. D genes are given only for firm matches. Rows give clone size only sometimes, using once, few, many, or a class for an expanded clone.

TRBV7-2	TRBJ1-2	few	TRBD1	CATHGGQGFYGYTF	TGTGCCACCCATGGGGGACAGGGGTTCTATGGCTACACCTTC
TRBV4-3	TRBJ2-7	many	TRBD2	CASSQDPSGGAYEQYF	TGCGCCAGCAGCCAAGACCCGAGCGGGGGGGCCTACGAGCAGTACTTC
TRBV3-1	TRBJ2-5	few	TRBD1	CASSLQPGQGVETQYF	TGTGCCAGCAGCCTCCAGCCGGGACAGGGGGTAGAGACCCAGTACTTC
TRBV28	TRBJ2-5	-	-	CASSGPGETQAF	TGTGCCAGCAGCGGGCCCGGGGAGACCCAGGCCTTC
TRBV7-9	TRBJ1-1	-	-	CASSFSTGPNTEAFF	TGTGCCAGCAGCTTCTCGACGGGACCGAACACTGAAGCTTTCTTT
TRBV4-1	TRBJ1-1	few	TRBD1	CASSQQRGPGTEAFF	TGCGCCAGCAGCCAGCAAAGGGGGCCTGGCACTGAAGCTTTCTTT
TRBV7-9	TRBJ1-1	many	TRBD1	CASSSPGGSNTEAFF	TGTGCCAGCAGCTCACCAGGGGGCTCGAACACTGAAGCTTTCTTT
TRBV14	TRBJ2-1	few	TRBD2	CASSQGPKLKLAGVKREQFF	TGTGCCAGCAGCCAAGGACCTAAATTAAAACTAGCGGGCGTAAAGAGGGAGCAGTTCTTC
TRBV5-1	TRBJ2-7	-	-	CASSTEDGPYEQYF	TGCGCCAGCAGCACCGAGGACGGACCCTACGAGCAGTACTTC
TRBV20-1	TRBJ2-7	few	TRBD2	CSAIAGGSYEQYF	TGCAGTGCCATAGCGGGAGGGTCCTACGAGCAGTACTTC
TRBV12-3/TRBV12-4	TRBJ2-3	-	-	CASGNLSSTDTQYF	TGTGCCAGCGGCAACTTAAGTAGCACAGATACGCAGTATTTT
TRBV24-1	TRBJ2-1	few	TRBD1	CATSGTAYNEQFF	TGTGCCACCAGCGGGACAGCCTACAATGAGCAGTTCTTC
TRBV5-1	TRBJ1-1	few	TRBD1	CASSLIGGWEDTEAFF	TGCGCCAGCAGCTTGATAGGGGGCTGGGAGGACACTGAAGCTTTCTTT
TRBV2	TRBJ1-4	-	TRBD1	CASEVGTGTTNEKLFF	TGCGCCAGCGAGGTAGGGACAGGTACAACTAATGAAAAACTGTTTTTT
TRBV20-1	TRBJ2-1	few	TRBD2	CSGGTSGKDEQFF	TGCAGTGGCGGGACTAGCGGGAAGGATGAGCAGTTCTTC
TRBV2	TRBJ2-7	-	TRBD1	CASRSPGGDEQYF	TGTGCCAGCAGATCACCAGGGGGTGACGAGCAGTACTTC
TRBV6-6	TRBJ2-1	-	-	CASRTWETEQFF	TGTGCCAGCAGAACGTGGGAGACTGAGCAGTTCTTC
TRBV6-6	TRBJ2-3	many	TRBD2	CASSYLKLAAPTDTQYF	TGTGCCAGCAGTTACCTGAAACTAGCGGCCCCCACAGATACGCAGTATTTT
TRBV13	TRBJ2-3	few	TRBD2	CASSSVLAGVEATDTQYF	TGTGCCAGCAGCTCGGTACTAGCGGGAGTTGAAGCCACAGATACGCAGTATTTT
TRBV4-3	TRBJ2-2	-	TRBD2	CASSQEPLLRSGVDTGELFF	TGCGCCAGCAGCCAAGAACCCCTATTGAGGAGCGGGGTTGACACCGGGGAGCTGTTTTTT
TRBV28	TRBJ1-1	-	TRBD1	CASRLPGQGATEAFF	TGTGCCAGCAGACTTCCGGGACAGGGGGCCACTGAAGCTTTCTTT
TRBV9	TRBJ2-7	-	-	CASSPTGYVNEQYF	TGTGCCAGCAGCCCCACAGGGTATGTCAACGAGCAGTACTTC
TRBV9	TRBJ1-3	few	TRBD1	CASSVGTGVAGNTIYF	TGTGCCAGCAGCGTAGGGACAGGGGTTGCTGGAAACACCATATATTTT
TRBV12-3/TRBV12-4	TRBJ2-6	many	-	CASSSVLTSSGANVLTF	TGTGCCAGCAGCTCGGTGTTAACTAGCTCTGGGGCCAACGTCCTGACTTTC
TRBV7-9	TRBJ2-7	many	-	CASSLIGGTYEQYF	TGTGCCAGCAGCCTCATAGGGGGGACCTACGAGCAGTACTTC
TRBV5-1	TRBJ2-3	many	-	CASSFTTGSTDTQYF	TGCGCCAGCAGCTTTACAACCGGGAGCACAGATACGCAGTATTTT
TRBV7-9	TRBJ1-1	many	-	CASSQGQGSNTEAFF	TGTGCCAGCAGCCAAGGGCAGGGTAGTAACACTGAAGCTTTCTTT
TRBV4-2	TRBJ2-7	few	TRBD2	CASSQDPLAVSYEQYF	TGTGCCAGCAGCCAAGATCCCCTAGCGGTCTCCTACGAGCAGTACTTC
TRBV7-9	TRBJ2-7	-	TRBD1	CASSLAGTGGDEQYF	TGTGCCAGCAGCTTAGCCGGGACAGGGGGGGACGAGCAGTACTTC
TRBV12-3/TRBV12-4	TRBJ2-5	many	-	CASSVQETQYF	TGTGCCAGCAGTGTCCAAGAGACCCAGTACTTC
TRBV24-1	TRBJ2-1	-	TRBD2	CATSEWTSGSSYNEQFF	TGTGCCACCAGTGAGTGGACTAGCGGGAGTAGTTACAATGAGCAGTTCTTC
TRBV5-1	TRBJ1-1	-	-	CASSHDSNEAFF	TGCGCCAGCAGCCACGACAGCAATGAAGCTTTCTTT
TRBV7-9	TRBJ2-6	-	TRBD1	CASSSPTGGNSGANVLTF	TGTGCCAGCAGCTCGCCGACAGGGGGCAATTCTGGGGCCAACGTCCTGACTTTC
TRBV5-6	TRBJ2-5	few	TRBD1	CASSWDRPQETQYF	TGTGCCAGCAGCTGGGACAGGCCTCAAGAGACCCAGTACTTC
TRBV2	TRBJ1-5	few	-	CASSVGSGGIQPQHF	TGTGCCAGCAGTGTGGGGTCGGGGGGCATTCAGCCCCAGCATTTT
TRBV6-2/TRBV6-3	TRBJ1-1	-	-	CASTRAENTEAFF	TGTGCCAGCACGAGGGCAGAGAACACTGAAGCTTTCTTT
TRBV19	TRBJ2-6	many	-	CASSIGTGHSGANVLTF	TGTGCCAGTAGTATTGGGACGGGCCACTCTGGGGCCAACGTCCTGACTTTC
TRBV5-4	TRBJ1-2	few	-	CASSLEQLTNYGYTF	TGTGCCAGCAGCTTGGAACAGCTTACTAACTATGGCTACACCTTC
TRBV2	TRBJ2-1	once	-	CANSEGTNEQFF	TGTGCCAACAGTGAAGGGACGAATGAGCAGTTCTTC
TRBV4-3	TRBJ2-7	many	-	CASSQDPGNEQYF	TGCGCCAGCAGCCAAGATCCGGGGAACGAGCAGTACTTC
TRBV29-1	TRBJ2-1	few	-	CSGVGTHSYNEQFF	TGCAGCGGGGTAGGGACACACTCCTACAATGAGCAGTTCTTC
TRBV12-5	TRBJ2-3	few	TRBD2	CASALSGGSTDTQYF	TGTGCTAGTGCCTTAAGCGGGGGCAGCACAGATACGCAGTATTTT
TRBV27	TRBJ2-3	few	TRBD2	CASSLSSSGGAGTQYF	TGTGCCAGCAGTTTATCGTCTAGCGGGGGGGCAGGTACGCAGTATTTT
TRBV6-2/TRBV6-3	TRBJ1-5	few	TRBD1	CASSYTITSGQASYNQPQHF	TGTGCCAGCAGTTACACGATTACATCGGGACAGGCCTCCTACAATCAGCCCCAGCATTTT
TRBV29-1	TRBJ2-3	many	-	CSVEAPIEGDTQYF	TGCAGCGTTGAGGCGCCAATAGAGGGAGATACGCAGTATTTT
TRBV7-9	TRBJ2-2	few	-	CASSPPLATNTGELFF	TGTGCCAGCAGCCCTCCCCTAGCGACGAACACCGGGGAGCTGTTTTTT
TRBV4-3	TRBJ1-6	-	TRBD1	CASSQDRQGAGSYNSPLHF	TGCGCCAGCAGCCAAGATAGACAGGGCGCTGGATCCTATAATTCACCCCTCCACTTT
TRBV29-1	TRBJ1-1	many	-	CSVVSTEAFF	TGCAGCGTTGTGAGTACTGAAGCTTTCTTT
TRBV5-3	TRBJ2-2	-	-	CASSFWSGGLGVLFF	TGTGCCAGCAGCTTTTGGTCAGGGGGACTTGGCGTGCTGTTTTTT
TRBV20-1	TRBJ2-2	-	-	CSARIRTASNTGELFF	TGCAGTGCCAGAATTAGGACAGCCTCGAACACCGGGGAGCTGTTTTTT